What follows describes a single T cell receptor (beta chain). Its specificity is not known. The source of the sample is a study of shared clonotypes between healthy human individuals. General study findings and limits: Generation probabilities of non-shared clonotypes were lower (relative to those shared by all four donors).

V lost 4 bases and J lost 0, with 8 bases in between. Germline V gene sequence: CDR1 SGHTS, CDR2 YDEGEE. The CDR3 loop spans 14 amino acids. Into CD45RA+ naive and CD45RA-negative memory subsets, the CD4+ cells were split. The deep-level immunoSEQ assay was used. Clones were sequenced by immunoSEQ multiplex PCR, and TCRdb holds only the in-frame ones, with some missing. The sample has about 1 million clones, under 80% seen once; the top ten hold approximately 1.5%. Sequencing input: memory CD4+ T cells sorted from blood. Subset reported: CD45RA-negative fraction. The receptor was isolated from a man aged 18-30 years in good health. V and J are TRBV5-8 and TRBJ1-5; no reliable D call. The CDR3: CASSLWDSNQPQHF. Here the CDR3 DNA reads TGTGCCAGCAGCCTATGGGATAGCAATCAGCCCCAGCATTTT.